The text below deals with one TCR beta chain. Per the authors' pipeline: Scientists estimated how many nucleated cells there were by amplifying reference gene primers. Sequencing was performed with immunoSEQ multiplex PCR; in TCRdb, only in-frame clones are kept and a portion is missing. V and J calls plus clone size are reproduced from that table; the DNA served to infer D and trimming. The table has about 120,000 clones, about 79% seen once. The trim removed 6 bases at V and 9 bases at J, leaving 4 bases unmatched. Per the germline V gene, CDR1 is LGHDT and CDR2 is YNNKEL (reference sequence). The CDR3 has 12 residues. The data stem from a study of blood T cell repertoires in COVID-19. About the study: The origin of the acute and convalescent COVID-19 samples was the United States, Italy and Spain.

The sequence was obtained from a man in his 70s with acute or convalescent COVID-19. Sequenced material: peripheral blood. The rearrangement joins TRBV3-1 (or the pseudogene TRBV3-2) to TRBJ1-2, with TRBD1 matching 10 bases. CDR3 sequence: CASSQGQGRYTF. The CDR3 bases are TGTGCCAGCAGTCAGGGACAGGGGCGCTACACCTTC.